This TCR beta chain was found in a study of T cells in Graves' hyperthyroidism and ophthalmopathy. Amplification targeted TCR beta CDR3 regions from RNA transcripts. The HTBI primer set served for first-round RT-PCR of the TCR CDR3. MiXCR, applied by TCRdb to the multiplex PCR reads, yields one record per CDR3 protein. The sample shows a few hundred thousand distinct CDR3 sequences, roughly 15% of them seen only once. Regarding the study as a whole: Most thyroid clonotypes with frequency above 0.001 were detected in blood.

Points on this clonotype: Its antigen is unknown.

Germline trimming cut 5 bases from V and 6 bases from J; bases unmatched to any gene: 16. Looked up from germline, CDR1 is SNHLY and CDR2 is FYNNEI. This CDR3 has 18 amino acids. The diagnoses drew upon clinical symptoms, serum thyroxine and TRAb, thyroid ultrasound and orbital computed tomography. The TCR sequence derives from a woman in her late teens or twenties with Graves' hyperthyroidism. The chain has TRBV2 and TRBJ1-5; 10 bases are a match to TRBD1. Sequenced sample: blood. The CDR3 nucleotides read TGTGCCAGCAGTCTGATTACTGACAGGGGGCCTAAACGTCAGCCCCAGCATTTT. Translation gives CASSLITDRGPKRQPQHF.